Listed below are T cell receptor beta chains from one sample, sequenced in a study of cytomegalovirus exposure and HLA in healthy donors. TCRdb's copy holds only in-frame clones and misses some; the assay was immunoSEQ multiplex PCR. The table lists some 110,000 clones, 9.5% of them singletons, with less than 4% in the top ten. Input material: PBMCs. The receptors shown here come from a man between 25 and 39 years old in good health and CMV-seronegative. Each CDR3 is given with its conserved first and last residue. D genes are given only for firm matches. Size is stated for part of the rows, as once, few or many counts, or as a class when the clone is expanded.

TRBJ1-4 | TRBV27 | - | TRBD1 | TGTGCCAGCAGTTTAGGGACAGGGAATGAAAAACTGTTTTTT | CASSLGTGNEKLFF
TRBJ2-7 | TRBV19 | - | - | TGTGCCAGTAGTATACGGCCAGGGGCGGGCTACGAGCAGTACTTC | CASSIRPGAGYEQYF
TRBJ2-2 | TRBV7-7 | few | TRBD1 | TGTGCTAGCAGCCCGCACAGGGGACCGAACACCGGGGAGCTGTTTTTT | CASSPHRGPNTGELFF
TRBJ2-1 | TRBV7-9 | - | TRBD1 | TGTGCCAGCAGCCTACCCACAACAGGGGGATTTGTCAATGAGCAGTTCTTC | CASSLPTTGGFVNEQFF
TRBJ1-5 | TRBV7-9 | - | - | TGTGCCAGCAGCTTATTCGACAGTGAGTTCAATCAGCCCCAGCATTTT | CASSLFDSEFNQPQHF
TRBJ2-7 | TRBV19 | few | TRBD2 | TGTGCCAGTAGTGGCGGACTAGCGGGAGAAGGCGAGCAGTACTTC | CASSGGLAGEGEQYF
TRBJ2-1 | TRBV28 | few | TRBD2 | TGTGCCAGCAGTTCTCTCGGACTAGCGGGCCTTAGGGGTGAGCAGTTCTTC | CASSSLGLAGLRGEQFF
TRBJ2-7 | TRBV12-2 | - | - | TGTGCAAGTCACCCGTTATTGAGTGAGCAGTACTTC | CASHPLLSEQYF
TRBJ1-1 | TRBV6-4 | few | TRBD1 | TGTGCCAGCAGCCCCGGGACAGGGGGGACTGAAGCTTTCTTT | CASSPGTGGTEAFF
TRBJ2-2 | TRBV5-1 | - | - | TGCGCCAGCAGCTTGGCCGGGAGCGGCACCGGGGAGCTGTTTTTT | CASSLAGSGTGELFF
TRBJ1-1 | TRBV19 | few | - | TGTGCCAGTGCGGGCCGCCCGGGGACTGAAGCTTTCTTT | CASAGRPGTEAFF
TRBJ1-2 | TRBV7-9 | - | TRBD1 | TGTGCCAGCAGCTGGGGACAGGGATACTATGGCTACACCTTC | CASSWGQGYYGYTF
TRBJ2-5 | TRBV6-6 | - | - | TGTGCCAGCAGTTACTCAAGGACAGAACAAGAGACCCAGTACTTC | CASSYSRTEQETQYF
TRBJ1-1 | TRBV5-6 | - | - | TGTGCCAGCAGCTTGGTCGGGGTTAGCGGGGCTGAAGCTTTCTTT | CASSLVGVSGAEAFF
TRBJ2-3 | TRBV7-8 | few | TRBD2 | TGTGCCAGCAGCGACAGCGGGAGGCTCACAGATACGCAGTATTTT | CASSDSGRLTDTQYF
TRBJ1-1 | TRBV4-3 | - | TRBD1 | TGCGCCAGCAGCCGCGACAGGGTCGGCACTGAAGCTTTCTTT | CASSRDRVGTEAFF